The entry below describes one T cell receptor beta chain. TCRdb called the 5' RACE reads again in MiXCR, with one record for every CDR3 protein. Seen here are some 560,000 distinct CDR3 sequences, about a sixth observed once, and the top ten hold roughly 17%. The data are from a study of T cells after yellow fever vaccination. Trimming cost V 5 bases and J 4 bases; bases outside gene matches: 7. The germline CDR1 and CDR2 sequences are SGHTA and FQGNSA. CDR3 length equals 16 residues. The sequencing used PBMCs, collected 4 to 6 days after the first yellow fever vaccination. The sequence came from a man between 18 and 29 years old who received the YFV17D yellow fever vaccine. This chain connects TRBV7-2 to TRBJ2-1; TRBD2 aligns across 11 bases. The CDR3 here is CASSPGLAETYNEQFF. As DNA, the CDR3 is TGTGCCAGCAGCCCGGGACTAGCGGAAACTTACAATGAGCAGTTCTTC.